This record covers a single T cell receptor (beta chain). What it recognizes is unknown. The entry originates in a study of OX40 agonist ivuxolimab in advanced cancers. Study-level background: Patients got intravenous ivuxolimab at 0.01 to 10 mg/kg every 2 weeks.

Overall study findings and caveats: Determination of antigen specificity was not performed for the expanded peripheral T cells.

Here immunoSEQ multiplex PCR was the method, and the copy in TCRdb shows in-frame clones only, minus some. The sample yields about 82,000 clones, more than 70% seen once. Source: CD4+ or CD8+ T cells sorted from blood, taken in a trial of the OX40 agonist ivuxolimab. This receptor was identified in an adult with an advanced solid tumor such as melanoma, head and neck, liver or kidney cancer.

CDR3 nucleotide sequence: TGCGCCAGCAGCCAAGAGGTTCGGGGAGCTGGCGGAAACACCATATATTTT. This translates into CASSQEVRGAGGNTIYF. This sequence joins TRBV4-3 and TRBJ1-3, with D unresolved. CDR1 is LGHNA, CDR2 YSLEER, per germline. With 0 bases removed from V and 4 bases from J, the gap between germline ends came to 16 bases. The CDR3 extends over 17 amino acids.